The source of this T cell receptor beta chain is a study of T-cell memory formation after mild COVID-19. Findings of the study overall: Some clones that responded turned up in pre-infection memory, which suggests that cross-reactive memory joined in.

The sample holds a few counts of this clonotype. The antigen is not known. The TCR alpha and TCR beta cDNA libraries, bearing sample barcodes and UMIs, were generated by 5'RACE using constant-segment primers. Using its own MiXCR run on the 5' RACE reads, TCRdb lists one record per CDR3 protein. The data contain 400,000 to 500,000 distinct CDR3 sequences, around 19% of them seen just once; the ten biggest clones take up more than 8%. Source material: PBMCs or a T cell subset sorted from them (not recorded which). This receptor was taken from an adult woman who had mild COVID-19 (a few samples of this study predate the infection). Cell type and time point are not known.

In DNA, the CDR3 is TGTGCCAGCAGTTCTACCGGGACTGCCGACTACGAGCAGTACTTC. This sequence encodes CASSSTGTADYEQYF. J is TRBJ2-7 and V is TRBV7-2; TRBD2 is a possible D gene (6 bases). CDR1 and CDR2 (germline): SGHTA, FQGNSA. The CDR3 totals 15 residues. V was clipped by 6 bases and J by 3 bases, with 18 bases between them. Filled out from reference TRBV7-2 and TRBJ2-7, the complete variable domain reads GAGVSQSPSNKVTEKGKDVELRCDPISGHTALYWYRQSLGQGLEFLIYFQGNSAPDKSGLPSDRFSAERTGGSVSTLTIQRTQQEDSAVYLCASSSTGTADYEQYFGPGTRLTVT.